The present T cell receptor beta chain was sequenced within a study of cytomegalovirus exposure and HLA in healthy donors. Libraries were prepared by immunoSEQ multiplex PCR; TCRdb keeps only in-frame clonotypes and omits some of them. The sample comprises about 70,000 clones, about 92% of which are singletons, and about 5.2% rests with the top ten. The CDR3 is 15 residues long. The J segment lost 5 bases and the V segment lost 3 bases, leaving 8 bases of the junction unmatched. Germline V gives CDR1 SGHRS, CDR2 YFSETQ. Regarding the study as a whole: Cytomegalovirus-associated status was assigned to 150 or so TCR beta chains. Under in vitro conditions, a few CMV-associated chains were confirmed as specific for CMV antigens.

On this clone: Its matching antigen is unknown.

The rearrangement links TRBV5-1 to TRBJ2-5, with 9 bases lining up with TRBD1. This TCR came from a man younger than 35 in good health and CMV-seropositive. Sequences were obtained from PBMCs. The CDR3 here is CASSSFGTGTETQYF. CDR3 sequence (DNA): TGCGCCAGCAGCTCTTTTGGGACAGGGACTGAGACCCAGTACTTC.